This T cell receptor (beta chain) was identified in a study of a mutant IDH1 vaccine in newly diagnosed glioma. Across the whole study: Of treated patients, 62.5% were men and roughly 40% women, averaging about 40 years. At week 35 came visit V12, and visit V13 followed at week 47.

Generated by immunoSEQ multiplex PCR, the TCRdb table keeps only in-frame clones and is missing some. The sample carries about 54,000 clones, roughly 90% recorded once. This clone was seen only once. What it binds is not known. CDR1 and CDR2 (germline): KGHSH, LQKENI. V lost 3 bases and J 0 bases, leaving 11 bases between the germline ends. This CDR3 is 16 amino acids long. As to time point: week 35, safety follow-up. The study gave 300 ug of mutant IDH1 20-mer peptide per vaccine dose, with topical imiquimod. Patients came in for eight vaccinations, in weeks 1, 3, 5, 7, 11, 15, 19 and 23. The sequence came from a man in his forties with glioma. The sequenced sample was PBMCs, obtained from a glioma patient whose treatment included an IDH1 peptide vaccine. This chain joins TRBV18 and TRBJ2-2; tentative D call: TRBD2 (5 bases). The CDR3 DNA is TGTGCCAGCTCACCGCCGGGGATCGCGAACACCGGGGAGCTGTTTTTT. This sequence encodes CASSPPGIANTGELFF.